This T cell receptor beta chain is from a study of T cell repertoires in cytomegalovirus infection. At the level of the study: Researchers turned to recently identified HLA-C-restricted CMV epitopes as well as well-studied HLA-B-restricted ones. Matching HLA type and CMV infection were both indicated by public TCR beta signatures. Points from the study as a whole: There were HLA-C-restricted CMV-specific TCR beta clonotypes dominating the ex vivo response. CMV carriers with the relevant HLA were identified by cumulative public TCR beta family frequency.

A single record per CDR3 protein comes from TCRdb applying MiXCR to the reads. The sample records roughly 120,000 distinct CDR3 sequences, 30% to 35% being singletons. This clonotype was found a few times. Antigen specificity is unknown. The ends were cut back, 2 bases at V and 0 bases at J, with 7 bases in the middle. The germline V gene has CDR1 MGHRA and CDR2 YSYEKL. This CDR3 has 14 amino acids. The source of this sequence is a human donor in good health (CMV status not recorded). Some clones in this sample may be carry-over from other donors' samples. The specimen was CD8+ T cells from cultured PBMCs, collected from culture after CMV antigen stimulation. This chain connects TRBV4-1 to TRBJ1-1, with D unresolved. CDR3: CASSQTEMNTEAFF. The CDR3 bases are TGCGCCAGCAGCCAAACGGAGATGAACACTGAAGCTTTCTTT.